These 28 T cell receptor beta chains were all obtained from the same sample, sequenced in a study of T-cell memory formation after mild COVID-19. TCRdb fed the 5' RACE reads into MiXCR, producing one record per CDR3 protein. The table records around 130,000 distinct CDR3 sequences, 14% of them present only once. The sample consisted of PBMCs or a T cell subset sorted from them (not recorded which). The receptors stem from an adult woman who had mild COVID-19 (a few samples of this study predate the infection). Cell type and time point are not known.

This clonotype was seen repeatedly, ten times or more. The chain is built from TRBV29-1 and TRBJ2-1; D is unclear. This CDR3 region has 13 residues. CDR1 SQVTM and CDR2 ANQGSEA come from the germline V gene. V was pared by 7 bases and J by 7 bases, with 17 bases between. The CDR3 reads CSANVHTRNEQFF. In DNA form, the CDR3 reads TGCAGCGCCAACGTCCATACGCGGAATGAGCAGTTCTTC.

The rearrangement links TRBV10-3 to TRBJ2-7; D possibly corresponds to TRBD1 (8 bases). V was clipped by 8 bases and J by 6 bases, with 20 bases between them. In germline, CDR1 is ENHRY, CDR2 SYGVKD. This CDR3 has 14 amino acids. CDR3 amino acids: CAIDGGTGHAEQYF. CDR3 in DNA: TGTGCCATCGACGGGGGGACAGGACACGCCGAGCAGTACTTC.

This chain joins TRBV7-9 and TRBJ2-7; D is unresolved. Germline values: CDR1 SEHNR, CDR2 FQNEAQ (reference sequence). V was shortened by 3 bases and J by 5 bases, with 8 bases between the two germline ends. This CDR3 has 12 residues. The CDR3, as DNA: TGTGCCAGCAGCTTGACTTGGGACGAGCAGTACTTC. Translated, it gives CASSLTWDEQYF.

The CDR3 nucleotides are TGCGCCAGCAGCCAAGTGGGGACTAGCTCCTACGAGCAGTACTTC. Translated, it gives CASSQVGTSSYEQYF. The rearrangement links TRBV4-1 to TRBJ2-7; 8 bases agree with TRBD2. The CDR3 length is 15 residues. Germline trimming cut 1 base from V and 0 bases from J; bases unmatched to any gene: 2. Germline V gene sequence: CDR1 MGHRA, CDR2 YSYEKL.

This sequence joins TRBV27 and TRBJ2-7, with 9 bases identical to TRBD1. Losses at the gene ends were 8 bases for V and 5 bases for J; bases not matched to a gene: 7. The CDR3 extends over 13 amino acids. CDR1 is MNHEY, CDR2 SMNVEV, per germline (reference sequence). The DNA of the CDR3 is TGTGCCAGCTGTGGACAGGGGTGCAACGAGCAGTACTTC. Amino acid sequence: CASCGQGCNEQYF.

This clonotype was detected only a few times. CDR3 sequence (DNA): TGTGCCAGCAGCTTTTACAGGGAAAGTAAAACTGAAGCTTTCTTT. It translates to CASSFYRESKTEAFF. The genes are TRBV11-1 and TRBJ1-1; D is perhaps TRBD1 (6 bases). This CDR3 contains 15 residues. V lost 3 bases and J lost 5, with 16 bases in between. CDR1 is SGHAT, CDR2 FQDESV, per germline (reference sequence).

This clonotype was seen only a few times. The chain has TRBV5-5 and TRBJ2-3; TRBD2 matches at 8 bases. The CDR3 spans 16 residues. The V gene's germline CDR1 is SGHKS and CDR2 YYEKEE (reference sequence). The V segment lost 0 bases and the J segment 3 bases; nucleotides outside the gene matches: 6. The CDR3 loop reads CASSLVSLAATDTQYF. CDR3 DNA: TGTGCCAGCAGCTTGGTCTCACTAGCGGCTACAGATACGCAGTATTTT.

The chain recombines TRBV11-2 with TRBJ1-2; maybe TRBD1 (5 bases). This CDR3 region has 16 residues. With 0 bases removed from V and 4 bases from J, the gap between germline ends came to 15 bases. The germline gives CDR1 SGHAT, CDR2 FQNNGV. The CDR3 region is CASSLDSPTAGYGYTF. The CDR3 region has the DNA TGTGCCAGCAGCTTAGATTCCCCGACAGCAGGCTATGGCTACACCTTC.

This chain links TRBV14 with TRBJ2-4; D possibly corresponds to TRBD2 (6 bases). The V gene lost 3 bases and the J gene lost 3 bases, with 15 bases spanning the gap. CDR1 SGHDN and CDR2 FVKESK come from the germline V gene. The CDR3 has 16 amino acids. The CDR3 DNA reads TGTGCCAGCAGCCATCGCCCGGGGGAAGGCAAAAACATTCAGTACTTC. It yields the protein CASSHRPGEGKNIQYF. Combining the CDR3 with reference TRBV14 and TRBJ2-4 gives the whole variable domain EAGVTQFPSHSVIEKGQTVTLRCDPISGHDNLYWYRRVMGKEIKFLLHFVKESKQDESGMPNNRFLAERTGGTYSTLKVQPAELEDSGVYFCASSHRPGEGKNIQYFGAGTRLSVL.

This clonotype was seen more than once but under ten times. The chain combines TRBV4-2 with TRBJ1-5; D unclear. The CDR3 covers 14 residues. V lost 1 base, J lost 4 bases, and 8 bases lay in between. CDR1 and CDR2 from the germline V gene are LGHNA and YNFKEQ. CDR3 region: CASSQAMSNQPQHF. The CDR3 coding sequence is TGTGCCAGCAGCCAAGCTATGAGTAATCAGCCCCAGCATTTT.

This clonotype appeared a few times. V usage is TRBV5-4 and J usage is TRBJ2-1; 13 nucleotides line up with TRBD2. The CDR3 is made up of 14 amino acids. Germline lookup yields CDR1 SGHNT and CDR2 YYREEE (reference sequence). V shed 7 bases, J shed 9 bases, and the junction held 7 bases outside the gene matches. CDR3 region: CASPRLAGGGEQFF. The CDR3 DNA follows: TGTGCCAGCCCCAGACTAGCGGGAGGAGGTGAGCAGTTCTTC. Full variable domain (remainder filled in from reference TRBV5-4 and TRBJ2-1): ETGVTQSPTHLIKTRGQQVTLRCSSQSGHNTVSWYQQALGQGPQFIFQYYREEENGRGNFPPRFSGLQFPNYSSELNVNALELDDSALYLCASPRLAGGGEQFFGPGTRLTVL.

The V and J genes are TRBV6-2 or TRBV6-3 and TRBJ2-5; 8 bases fit TRBD1. The CDR3 has 14 amino acids. V lost 4 bases and J lost 4; bases outside the gene matches: 5. The V gene's germline CDR1 is MNHEY and CDR2 SVGEGT. The CDR3 here is CASSWTGLGETQYF. CDR3 nucleotides: TGTGCCAGCAGTTGGACAGGGTTGGGAGAGACCCAGTACTTC.

This rearrangement joins TRBV27 to TRBJ2-3; 14 bases map to TRBD2. J was trimmed by 2 bases and V by 5 bases; bases with no gene match: 6. CDR3 length: 17 residues. Germline V gene lookup returns CDR1 MNHEY and CDR2 SMNVEV (reference sequence). The CDR3 here is CASSGTSGSLLTDTQYF. CDR3 DNA sequence: TGTGCCAGCAGTGGGACTAGCGGGAGCCTACTCACAGATACGCAGTATTTT.

This clonotype was picked up a small number of times. The genes are TRBV4-2 and TRBJ2-2; 13 nucleotides line up with TRBD2. The CDR3 runs to 18 residues. V trimming: 2 bases; J trimming: 6 bases; junction bases outside the gene matches: 9. In germline, CDR1 is LGHNA, CDR2 YNFKEQ. The CDR3 DNA reads TGTGCCAGCAGCCAACTACTAGCGGGAGGGCCTGGATCCGGGGAGCTGTTTTTT. Encoded protein: CASSQLLAGGPGSGELFF.

This clonotype was detected only a few times. The rearrangement links TRBV16 to TRBJ2-7; D gene unclear. This CDR3 has 15 residues. V was shortened by 11 bases and J by 2 bases, with 22 bases between the two germline ends. Germline assignment: CDR1 KGHSY and CDR2 FQNENV. The CDR3: CAAARLGKTTYEQYF. The CDR3 nucleotides are TGTGCCGCGGCCAGGCTGGGCAAGACCACCTACGAGCAGTACTTC. Looking up the rest from reference TRBV16 and TRBJ2-7 gives the full variable domain: GEEVAQTPKHLVRGEGQKAKLYCAPIKGHSYVFWYQQVLKNEFKFLISFQNENVFDETGMPKERFSAKCLPNSPCSLEIQATKLEDSAVYFCAAARLGKTTYEQYFGPGTRLTVT.

This clonotype appeared a few times. The gene calls are TRBV29-1 and TRBJ1-3, with unresolved D. The V end lost 1 base, the J end lost 6 bases, and 13 bases lay between the germline ends. Looked up from germline, CDR1 is SQVTM and CDR2 is ANQGSEA. There are 14 residues in the CDR3. CDR3 DNA: TGCAGCGTTGAAGTCTCATTCGGGGAAAACACCATATATTTT. Its protein product is CSVEVSFGENTIYF.

This sequence joins TRBV7-9 and TRBJ2-5; 7 bases map to TRBD1. The CDR3 is 13 amino acids. With V trimmed by 5 bases and J by 3 bases, 3 bases remained unmatched. CDR1 is SEHNR and CDR2 is FQNEAQ in the germline V gene (reference sequence). CDR3: CASSTGTEETQYF. The DNA of the CDR3 is TGTGCCAGCAGCACCGGGACAGAAGAGACCCAGTACTTC.

J is TRBJ2-1 and V is TRBV12-3 or TRBV12-4, with 8 bases identical to TRBD2. The junction had 5 bases not matched to a gene; V was cut back by 4 bases and J by 6 bases. The CDR3 totals 14 residues. This chain's CDR3 is CASSSGTSANEQFF. The CDR3 DNA reads as TGTGCCAGCAGTTCCGGGACTAGTGCCAATGAGCAGTTCTTC.

This clonotype was counted a few times. The chain links TRBV6-2 or TRBV6-3 to TRBJ2-3, with 8 nucleotides matching TRBD1. The CDR3 extends over 14 amino acids. Germline-derived CDR1 and CDR2 are MNHEY and SVGEGT. Trimming removed 2 bases from V and 4 bases from J; junction bases left unmatched: 2. This chain's CDR3 is CASSYGQGADTQYF. As DNA, the CDR3 is TGTGCCAGCAGTTACGGACAGGGTGCAGATACGCAGTATTTT.

The CDR3 is CASSEATGIYEQYF. Here the CDR3 DNA reads TGTGCCAGCAGTGAAGCGACAGGGATCTACGAGCAGTACTTC. The chain joins TRBV2 to TRBJ2-7, with 7 bases matching TRBD1. Germline V gives CDR1 SNHLY, CDR2 FYNNEI. CDR3 length: 14 residues. V shed 0 bases, J shed 3 bases, and the junction held 2 bases outside the gene matches.

This sequence joins TRBV5-6 and TRBJ1-1, with D perhaps matching TRBD1 (6 bases). The V gene lost 4 bases and the J gene lost 4 bases, with 17 bases spanning the gap. Germline V lookup: CDR1 SGHDT, CDR2 YYEEEE. The CDR3 runs to 15 residues. The CDR3 reads CASSTGTGLFTEAFF. CDR3 in DNA: TGTGCCAGCAGCACAGGAACAGGGTTATTCACTGAAGCTTTCTTT.

In its sample, this clonotype was seen a few times. The chain couples TRBV2 to TRBJ1-2; D is unclear. Trimming left V 2 bases short and J 4 bases short, with 8 bases between. The germline CDR1 and CDR2 sequences are SNHLY and FYNNEI. CDR3 length equals 13 residues. The CDR3 bases are TGTGCCAGCAGTGAACCAAAGACCTATGGCTACACCTTC. Amino acid sequence: CASSEPKTYGYTF.

The sample holds many counts of this clonotype. The rearrangement uses TRBV6-5 and TRBJ2-7; no clear D. Germline assignment: CDR1 MNHEY and CDR2 SVGAGI. V was trimmed by 2 bases and J by 0 bases, leaving 8 bases between them. The CDR3 consists of 14 residues. The DNA for the CDR3 is TGTGCCAGCAGTTACATCCCGAACTCCTACGAGCAGTACTTC. Protein: CASSYIPNSYEQYF.

This chain uses TRBV4-3 with TRBJ2-7, with TRBD1 matching 8 bases. The CDR3 spans 15 residues. Trimming removed 1 base from V and 0 bases from J; junction bases left unmatched: 2. Germline V gene sequence: CDR1 LGHNA, CDR2 YSLEER. Written as DNA, the CDR3 is TGCGCCAGCAGCCAAGGACAGGGGAGCTCCTACGAGCAGTACTTC. This gives the protein CASSQGQGSSYEQYF.

This clonotype came up a few times. This rearrangement joins TRBV6-5 to TRBJ1-2; TRBD1 aligns across 8 bases. After removal of 0 bases from V and 0 bases from J, the junction contained 15 bases not matched to a gene. From germline, CDR1 is MNHEY and CDR2 SVGAGI. CDR3 length: 20 amino acids. CDR3 region: CASSYSTDMTGAIANYGYTF. The DNA for the CDR3 is TGTGCCAGCAGTTACTCGACCGACATGACAGGGGCCATAGCTAACTATGGCTACACCTTC.

This clonotype has only a few counts. The chain joins TRBV15 to TRBJ1-1, with TRBD1 matching over 8 bases. V lost 5 bases to trimming and J lost 7 bases; unmatched junction nucleotides: 15. The germline V gene encodes CDR1 LNHNV and CDR2 YYDKDF (reference sequence). The CDR3 extends over 16 amino acids. The CDR3 is CATSERRTGMFLEAFF. CDR3 coding DNA: TGTGCCACCAGCGAACGAAGGACAGGGATGTTCCTTGAAGCTTTCTTT.

The rearrangement links TRBV3-1 to TRBJ2-7; 7 bases agree with TRBD1. Looked up from germline, CDR1 is LGHDT and CDR2 is YNNKEL (reference sequence). This CDR3 spans 19 amino acids. With 0 bases clipped from V and 4 bases from J, the junction kept 18 bases outside the gene matches. As DNA, the CDR3 is TGTGCCAGCAGCCAAGAAAGGCGAACAGGGGCGGCCACTCTGTACGAGCAGTACTTC. It encodes CASSQERRTGAATLYEQYF.

This chain connects TRBV20-1 to TRBJ1-2; tentatively, D is TRBD1 (5 bases). The CDR3 spans 14 residues. CDR1 DFQATT and CDR2 SNEGSKA come from the germline V gene (reference sequence). Deletions cut 4 bases from V and 0 bases from J, with 12 bases between. The CDR3 reads CSAIPQGANYGYTF. CDR3 nucleotides: TGCAGTGCTATACCTCAGGGAGCTAACTATGGCTACACCTTC.